The 22 T cell receptor beta chains below all came from one sample that was sequenced in a study of T cell responses to AZD1222 COVID-19 vaccine. TCRdb's copy holds only in-frame clones and misses some; the assay was immunoSEQ multiplex PCR. The sample includes 85,000 to 95,000 clones, about 91% of them seen just once. The starting material was peripheral blood, obtained 28 days after the second AZD1222 dose. The receptors stem from an adult who received the AZD1222 COVID-19 vaccine.

This rearrangement joins TRBV19 to TRBJ1-3; D call uncertain. Trimming stripped 5 bases from V and 2 bases from J, with 7 bases between. The CDR3 sequence is 13 residues long. Per germline, CDR1 LNHDA and CDR2 SQIVND (reference sequence). The CDR3 spells CASSDFPGNTIYF. CDR3 sequence (DNA): TGTGCCAGTAGTGATTTTCCTGGAAACACCATATATTTT.

The chain carries TRBV5-1 and TRBJ2-7, with D maybe TRBD1 (6 bases). This CDR3 region has 14 residues. Per the germline V gene, CDR1 is SGHRS and CDR2 is YFSETQ. V was cut by 4 bases and J by 1 base, with 12 bases left in between. The CDR3 sequence is CASSAAGVSYEQYF. The CDR3 coding sequence is TGCGCCAGCAGCGCAGCAGGGGTTTCCTACGAGCAGTACTTC. The full variable domain, with the rest looked up from reference TRBV5-1 and TRBJ2-7, is KAGVTQTPRYLIKTRGQQVTLSCSPISGHRSVSWYQQTPGQGLQFLFEYFSETQRNKGNFPGRFSGRQFSNSRSEMNVSTLELGDSALYLCASSAAGVSYEQYFGPGTRLTVT.

The rearrangement links TRBV4-3 to TRBJ1-5; D call uncertain. The CDR3 loop spans 15 amino acids. Germline V gene lookup returns CDR1 LGHNA and CDR2 YSLEER. V lost 0 bases and J lost 6, with 12 bases in between. CDR3 protein: CASSQDRWAGQPQHF. In nucleotides, the CDR3 is TGCGCCAGCAGCCAAGATCGGTGGGCGGGTCAGCCCCAGCATTTT.

This clone is a singleton in its sample. The chain couples TRBV4-1 to TRBJ1-4; D is unresolved. V lost 4 bases, J lost 5 bases, and 11 bases lay in between. CDR3 size: 14 residues. Germline CDR1 is MGHRA and CDR2 is YSYEKL. CDR3 residues: CASSPSEPNEKLFF. CDR3 DNA: TGCGCCAGCAGCCCTTCTGAACCCAATGAAAAACTGTTTTTT.

The J gene is TRBJ1-1, the V gene TRBV5-4; D gene unclear. The length of the CDR3 is 12 residues. V lost 3 bases, J lost 11 bases, and 14 bases lay in between. Germline assignment: CDR1 SGHNT and CDR2 YYREEE (reference sequence). Here the CDR3 reads CASSSPGFGAFF. The DNA of the CDR3 is TGTGCCAGCAGCTCGCCGGGATTCGGGGCTTTCTTT.

This rearrangement joins TRBV7-8 to TRBJ2-7; TRBD2 agrees at 8 bases. The CDR3 runs 16 residues. V shed 0 bases, J shed 4 bases, and the junction held 8 bases outside the gene matches. From germline, CDR1 is SGHVS and CDR2 FQNEAQ. DNA for the CDR3: TGTGCCAGCAGCTTAGCTAGTACGGGGGGGCAGTACGAGCAGTACTTC. It yields the protein CASSLASTGGQYEQYF. The whole variable domain, remainder taken from reference TRBV7-8 and TRBJ2-7, is GAGVSQSPRYKVAKRGQDVALRCDPISGHVSLFWYQQALGQGPEFLTYFQNEAQLDKSGLPSDRFFAERPEGSVSTLKIQRTQQEDSAVYLCASSLASTGGQYEQYFGPGTRLTVT.

The genes are TRBV5-4 and TRBJ1-1; D is unresolved. With 4 bases removed from V and 0 bases from J, the gap between germline ends came to 13 bases. CDR3 length equals 15 residues. Germline V gene lookup returns CDR1 SGHNT and CDR2 YYREEE (reference sequence). CDR3 amino acids: CASSPARTMNTEAFF. CDR3 nucleotides: TGTGCCAGCAGCCCGGCCCGTACCATGAACACTGAAGCTTTCTTT.

V usage is TRBV5-1 and J usage is TRBJ1-2; 7 bases are shared with TRBD1. Per germline, CDR1 SGHRS and CDR2 YFSETQ. This CDR3 region has 13 residues. Trimming cost V 4 bases and J 3 bases; bases outside gene matches: 3. For the CDR3, the DNA is TGCGCCAGCAGCGATACAGGGGACTATGGCTACACCTTC. The encoded protein is CASSDTGDYGYTF.

The chain joins TRBV4-1 to TRBJ1-2; maybe TRBD1 (6 bases). There are 15 residues in the CDR3. Germline CDR1 MGHRA, CDR2 YSYEKL. Trimming cost V 0 bases and J 7 bases, with 15 bases left between them. The DNA for the CDR3 is TGCGCCAGCAGCCAAGAGGGGGGGCAGAGGATTGGCTACACCTTC. It codes for CASSQEGGQRIGYTF.

The chain links TRBV10-1 to TRBJ1-1; D is uncertain. Per germline, CDR1 WNHNN and CDR2 SYGVQD (reference sequence). The CDR3 has 14 amino acids. V lost 10 bases to trimming and J lost 2 bases, with 17 bases between them. CDR3 residues: CAKPKKGLNTEAFF. In DNA form, the CDR3 reads TGCGCCAAACCGAAAAAAGGCCTTAACACTGAAGCTTTCTTT.

V usage is TRBV11-3 and J usage is TRBJ2-3; 7 nucleotides agree with TRBD1. The trim removed 4 bases at V and 3 bases at J, leaving 10 bases unmatched. Germline V gives CDR1 SGHNT, CDR2 YENEEA. This CDR3 is built from 16 residues. DNA for the CDR3: TGTGCCAGCAGCTCGCCTGGACAGGAGATAACAGATACGCAGTATTTT. This encodes CASSSPGQEITDTQYF.

The chain carries TRBV30 and TRBJ2-2, with D unclear. CDR3 size: 14 residues. Deletions cut 0 bases from V and 3 bases from J, with 8 bases between. The germline V gene has CDR1 GTSNPN and CDR2 SVGIG (reference sequence). The CDR3 DNA sequence: TGTGCCTGGAGTGTAAAAGAATACACCGGGGAGCTGTTTTTT. Translated, it gives CAWSVKEYTGELFF.

J is TRBJ2-7 and V is TRBV5-1, with 7 nucleotides matching TRBD2. Germline CDR1 reads SGHRS; CDR2 reads YFSETQ. This CDR3 has 14 amino acids. The ends lost 1 base at V and 3 bases at J; junction bases unmatched: 4. The CDR3 region is CASSLRGENYEQYF. CDR3 nucleotides: TGCGCCAGCAGCTTGCGGGGGGAAAACTACGAGCAGTACTTC.

The chain joins TRBV7-9 to TRBJ1-2, with D possibly TRBD1 on 5 matching bases. Trimming cost V 6 bases and J 4 bases, with 15 bases left between them. The CDR3 totals 14 residues. Germline values: CDR1 SEHNR, CDR2 FQNEAQ (reference sequence). CDR3 region: CASRHTGTGYGYTF. The DNA for the CDR3 is TGTGCCAGCAGACATACCGGGACGGGCTATGGCTACACCTTC.

This clone was seen only once. The chain joins TRBV7-2 to TRBJ1-2, with a weak D call TRBD1 (5 bases). Germline-derived CDR1 and CDR2 are SGHTA and FQGNSA. This CDR3 is 13 amino acids long. The V end lost 5 bases, the J end lost 6 bases, and 13 bases lay between the germline ends. CDR3 coding DNA: TGTGCCAGCAGCGCCAGACAGACCCATGGCTACACCTTC. This gives the protein CASSARQTHGYTF.

This chain joins TRBV7-6 and TRBJ2-7; D not certain. V was clipped by 1 base and J by 2 bases, with 9 bases between them. The CDR3 consists of 14 residues. Per the germline V gene, CDR1 is SGHVS and CDR2 is FNYEAQ. CDR3 region: CASSLGSTTYEQYF. The CDR3 DNA sequence: TGTGCCAGCAGCTTAGGCTCCACAACCTACGAGCAGTACTTC.

The rearrangement joins TRBV21-1 to TRBJ1-1; TRBD1, the table's D call, lacks a check against the DNA. TRBV21-1 is a pseudogene segment. The length of the CDR3 is 15 residues. The CDR3: CASNHWGRMNTEAFF. In nucleotides, the CDR3 is TGTGCCAGCAACCATTGGGGCAGGATGAACACTGAAGCTTTCTTT.

The gene calls are TRBV5-1 and TRBJ1-4, with D hard to call. Germline loops: CDR1 SGHRS, CDR2 YFSETQ. Deletions cut 4 bases from V and 6 bases from J, with 19 bases between. CDR3 length equals 16 residues. In DNA form, the CDR3 reads TGCGCCAGCAGCAGCGAGAGTGGGAGGGTCGATGAAAAACTGTTTTTT. It yields the protein CASSSESGRVDEKLFF.

The chain combines TRBV15 with TRBJ1-2; 7 positions match TRBD1. The germline gives CDR1 LNHNV, CDR2 YYDKDF (reference sequence). The CDR3 spans 13 residues. V lost 0 bases to trimming and J lost 8 bases; unmatched junction nucleotides: 3. CDR3 in DNA: TGTGCCACCAGCAGAGATCTACAGGGGGGCTACACCTTC. Amino acids: CATSRDLQGGYTF.

The chain couples TRBV30 to TRBJ1-5, with D possibly being TRBD1 (5 bases). CDR3 length: 14 residues. V was shortened by 4 bases and J by 6 bases, with 16 bases between the two germline ends. Germline V gene lookup returns CDR1 GTSNPN and CDR2 SVGIG (reference sequence). The CDR3 sequence: CAWTMGGALQPQHF. DNA for the CDR3: TGTGCCTGGACCATGGGGGGTGCCCTTCAGCCCCAGCATTTT.

The chain carries TRBV7-2 and TRBJ2-1; the match to TRBD1 covers 9 bases. This CDR3 is 17 amino acids long. Losses at the gene ends were 5 bases for V and 0 bases for J; bases not matched to a gene: 8. Germline V gene sequence: CDR1 SGHTA, CDR2 FQGNSA. DNA for the CDR3: TGTGCCAGCAGCGTAGGACAGGGGACCTCCTCCTACAATGAGCAGTTCTTC. The encoded protein is CASSVGQGTSSYNEQFF.

This clone was recorded once. The chain has TRBV15 and TRBJ2-7, with TRBD1 matching 7 bases. Germline trimming cut 1 base from V and 1 base from J; bases unmatched to any gene: 7. Germline values: CDR1 LNHNV, CDR2 YYDKDF (reference sequence). The CDR3 covers 16 residues. The CDR3 DNA is TGTGCCACCAGCAGAGGAAGACAGGGAATATCCTACGAGCAGTACTTC. It codes for CATSRGRQGISYEQYF.